These 27 T cell receptor beta chains were all obtained from the same sample, sequenced in a study of blood T cell repertoires in COVID-19. The method was immunoSEQ multiplex PCR; TCRdb's version includes in-frame clones alone and lacks a portion of them. The sample lists roughly 80,000 clones; about nine tenths were seen once. The sequenced material came from peripheral blood. These receptors all come from a man older than 75 in a cohort sampled during active COVID-19.

This clone was seen once. The V and J genes are TRBV19 and TRBJ2-3; tentative D call: TRBD1 (5 bases). CDR3 length: 13 residues. V lost 1 base and J lost 6, with 8 bases in between. Germline CDR1 LNHDA, CDR2 SQIVND (reference sequence). Here the CDR3 reads CASSIGRGDTQYF. The CDR3 nucleotides read TGTGCCAGTAGTATAGGAAGGGGCGATACGCAGTATTTT. The whole variable domain, remainder taken from reference TRBV19 and TRBJ2-3, is DGGITQSPKYLFRKEGQNVTLSCEQNLNHDAMYWYRQDPGQGLRLIYYSQIVNDFQKGDIAEGYSVSREKKESFPLTVTSAQKNPTAFYLCASSIGRGDTQYFGPGTRLTVL.

This clone is a singleton in its sample. V is TRBV11-2 and J is TRBJ2-2; D is ambiguous. The CDR3 runs 14 residues. Germline-derived CDR1 and CDR2 are SGHAT and FQNNGV. V was clipped by 5 bases and J by 2 bases, with 9 bases between them. CDR3 protein: CASSARINTGELFF. In DNA, the CDR3 is TGTGCCAGCAGCGCGAGGATTAACACCGGGGAGCTGTTTTTT.

The rearrangement uses TRBV4-1 and TRBJ1-6; the D gene is possibly TRBD1 (6 bases). Trimming shortened V by 3 bases and J by 7 bases, and 22 bases separated the two germline ends. Germline-derived CDR1 and CDR2 are MGHRA and YSYEKL. This CDR3 comprises 18 residues. CDR3 DNA sequence: TGCGCCAGCAGCCAGCCCCACAGTGAGGGGGTCGACAATTCACCCCTCCACTTT. Its translation is CASSQPHSEGVDNSPLHF.

This chain joins TRBV6-2 or TRBV6-3 and TRBJ2-3; D is perhaps TRBD2 (7 bases). The V end was cut by 5 bases, the J end by 4 bases, with 22 bases between. CDR1 and CDR2 from the germline V gene are MNHEY and SVGEGT. The CDR3 contains 17 residues. The CDR3 loop reads CASSPPGGRGGPDTQYF. CDR3 nucleotide sequence: TGTGCCAGCAGTCCCCCGGGGGGTAGGGGGGGACCAGATACGCAGTATTTT.

CDR3 DNA: TGTGCCAGCAGTTACAAGGGGGTGGGGATTAGCAATCAGCCCCAGCATTTT. Translated: CASSYKGVGISNQPQHF. The rearrangement joins TRBV6-2 or TRBV6-3 to TRBJ1-5, with a weak D call TRBD1 (6 bases). V was clipped by 2 bases and J by 0 bases, with 14 bases between them. In germline, CDR1 is MNHEY, CDR2 SVGEGT. This CDR3 is 17 amino acids long.

The chain combines TRBV5-5 with TRBJ1-1; D gene unclear. CDR3 size: 14 residues. The V gene lost 2 bases and the J gene lost 1 base, with 9 bases spanning the gap. From germline, CDR1 is SGHKS and CDR2 YYEKEE (reference sequence). Written as DNA, the CDR3 is TGTGCCAGCAGCTTAACACAGCAGAACACTGAAGCTTTCTTT. Translating gives CASSLTQQNTEAFF.

The chain recombines TRBV27 with TRBJ2-2; possibly TRBD1 for D (6 bases). The V gene's germline CDR1 is MNHEY and CDR2 SMNVEV (reference sequence). The CDR3 is 16 residues long. V was clipped by 7 bases and J by 5 bases, with 20 bases between them. DNA for the CDR3: TGTGCCAGCACACGGGACACCCTTCGGCAAACCGGGGAGCTGTTTTTT. It is translated as CASTRDTLRQTGELFF.

This clone was detected once. J is TRBJ2-1 and V is TRBV9; 7 bases align to TRBD2. The CDR3 covers 15 residues. V was pared by 4 bases and J by 2 bases, with 6 bases of the junction left unmatched. CDR1 and CDR2 from the germline V gene are SGDLS and YYNGEE. In DNA, the CDR3 is TGTGCCAGCAGCCCAGGGACTACCGCCTACAATGAGCAGTTCTTC. It translates to CASSPGTTAYNEQFF.

V is TRBV18 and J is TRBJ1-5, with a weak D call TRBD1 (6 bases). Deletions cut 2 bases from V and 0 bases from J, with 8 bases between. CDR1 and CDR2 (germline): KGHSH, LQKENI. The CDR3 loop spans 15 amino acids. DNA of the CDR3: TGTGCCAGCTCACCAGCAGGGGATAGCAATCAGCCCCAGCATTTT. Encoded protein: CASSPAGDSNQPQHF.

The chain has TRBV2 and TRBJ2-2; tentative D call: TRBD2 (6 bases). Deletions cut 4 bases from V and 0 bases from J, with 15 bases between. In germline, CDR1 is SNHLY, CDR2 FYNNEI. CDR3 length: 17 residues. In DNA form, the CDR3 reads TGTGCCAGCAGTGGGGGCCCGGGGGTCGCGAACACCGGGGAGCTGTTTTTT. Its protein product is CASSGGPGVANTGELFF.

This clone showed up just once. The V and J genes are TRBV7-2 and TRBJ2-7, with 7 bases aligning to TRBD1. J gave up 3 bases and V 3 bases, and 5 bases lay outside the gene matches. The CDR3 covers 14 residues. CDR1 and CDR2 from the germline V gene are SGHTA and FQGNSA. CDR3 DNA sequence: TGTGCCAGCAGCTTCTTGAGGACAGGCTACGAGCAGTACTTC. Translation: CASSFLRTGYEQYF.

This chain connects TRBV11-3 to TRBJ2-1; 10 bases match TRBD2. Germline CDR1 SGHNT, CDR2 YENEEA. J gave up 7 bases and V 2 bases, and 11 bases lay outside the gene matches. This CDR3 has 17 residues. The CDR3 reads CASSLSTDSGGWNEQFF. CDR3 bases: TGTGCCAGCAGCTTATCCACTGATAGCGGGGGGTGGAATGAGCAGTTCTTC.

The chain has TRBV2 and TRBJ2-5, with TRBD1 matching over 8 bases. The V gene's germline CDR1 is SNHLY and CDR2 FYNNEI. V lost 7 bases to trimming and J lost 4 bases; unmatched junction nucleotides: 8. This CDR3 comprises 14 residues. The CDR3 protein is CASMLGQGRETQYF. The CDR3 DNA sequence: TGTGCCAGCATGCTCGGACAGGGCCGAGAGACCCAGTACTTC.

This clone has only a few counts. The chain joins TRBV5-1 to TRBJ2-1, with 7 bases that match TRBD2. The V and J ends lost 2 bases and 7 bases, in that order; junction bases with no gene match: 9. The CDR3 contains 15 residues. The V gene's germline CDR1 is SGHRS and CDR2 YFSETQ. CDR3 in DNA: TGCGCCAGCAGCTTAATGGGAGGGTTGGGGAATGAGCAGTTCTTC. It encodes CASSLMGGLGNEQFF.

V gene TRBV14 combines with J gene TRBJ1-3; weak D call: TRBD1 (5 bases). The length of the CDR3 is 13 residues. Per germline, CDR1 SGHDN and CDR2 FVKESK. V lost 5 bases and J lost 3, with 8 bases in between. The CDR3 region has the DNA TGTGCCAGCAGCTTGGGACTTGGAAACACCATATATTTT. This codes for CASSLGLGNTIYF.

This rearrangement joins TRBV19 to TRBJ1-1; 8 bases line up with TRBD1. Unmatched junction bases numbered 9, after V lost 5 bases and J lost 4 bases. This CDR3 has 15 amino acids. Germline CDR1 reads LNHDA; CDR2 reads SQIVND (reference sequence). CDR3 region: CASSPVDREGTEAFF. In DNA, the CDR3 is TGTGCCAGTAGTCCAGTGGACAGGGAGGGCACTGAAGCTTTCTTT.

The chain combines TRBV5-5 with TRBJ2-1, with 9 positions matching TRBD2. CDR1 SGHKS and CDR2 YYEKEE come from the germline V gene (reference sequence). The CDR3 contains 13 residues. V lost 7 bases and J lost 5; bases outside the gene matches: 4. The CDR3 protein is CASGLAPNNEQFF. In DNA form, the CDR3 reads TGTGCCAGCGGACTAGCGCCCAACAATGAGCAGTTCTTC.

The rearrangement joins TRBV18 to TRBJ1-5; D gene unclear. Germline assignment: CDR1 KGHSH and CDR2 LQKENI. Trimming pared 3 bases from V and 3 bases from J, leaving 12 bases between. This CDR3 has 15 residues. CDR3 protein: CASSPTAPVNQPQHF. In DNA, the CDR3 is TGTGCCAGCTCACCCACCGCACCGGTCAATCAGCCCCAGCATTTT.

The chain has TRBV5-5 and TRBJ1-2; 7 bases are shared with TRBD1. V was pared by 1 base and J by 1 base, with 4 bases of the junction left unmatched. Germline values: CDR1 SGHKS, CDR2 YYEKEE (reference sequence). CDR3 length: 15 residues. The CDR3 sequence is CASSLRGTDNYGYTF. CDR3 DNA sequence: TGTGCCAGCAGCTTGCGCGGGACAGATAACTATGGCTACACCTTC.

Note on this clone: Additional DNA sequences in this sample encode the identical CDR3. This chain links TRBV11-2 with TRBJ2-5; 8 positions agree with TRBD2. The germline CDR1 and CDR2 sequences are SGHAT and FQNNGV. This CDR3 contains 13 residues. V was pared by 3 bases and J by 5 bases, with 2 bases of the junction left unmatched. In DNA form, the CDR3 reads TGTGCCAGCAGCTTGGGACTAGTTGAGACCCAGTACTTC. Translating it yields CASSLGLVETQYF.

This sequence joins TRBV5-6 and TRBJ1-1; TRBD1 aligns across 9 bases. J was trimmed by 5 bases and V by 5 bases; bases with no gene match: 10. The CDR3 runs to 15 residues. CDR1 and CDR2 (germline): SGHDT, YYEEEE. CDR3 sequence (DNA): TGTGCCAGCAGGTACGCCGGGACAGGGCGAACTGAAGCTTTCTTT. Residues: CASRYAGTGRTEAFF.

The J gene is TRBJ2-2, the V gene TRBV6-6; 8 bases match TRBD1. V was clipped by 5 bases and J by 4 bases; unmatched bases: 3. Germline loops: CDR1 MNHNY, CDR2 SVGAGI (reference sequence). There are 14 residues in the CDR3. The CDR3 region is CASSRQGTTGELFF. The CDR3 region has the DNA TGTGCCAGCAGTCGACAGGGGACCACCGGGGAGCTGTTTTTT.

V usage is TRBV9 and J usage is TRBJ2-5; 8 bases are a match to TRBD2. The J segment lost 4 bases and the V segment lost 4 bases, leaving 3 bases of the junction unmatched. The CDR3 spans 13 residues. Germline V gene lookup returns CDR1 SGDLS and CDR2 YYNGEE. For the CDR3, the DNA is TGTGCCAGCAGCCCCCGGGGGGGAGAGACCCAGTACTTC. Translated: CASSPRGGETQYF.

The V call is TRBV19, the J call TRBJ2-3, with TRBD2 matching over 11 bases. V was pared by 3 bases and J by 5 bases, with 4 bases of the junction left unmatched. In germline, CDR1 is LNHDA, CDR2 SQIVND (reference sequence). The CDR3 is made up of 15 amino acids. For the CDR3, the DNA is TGTGCCAGTAGTATCGGGACTAGCGGTCGAGATACGCAGTATTTT. This gives the protein CASSIGTSGRDTQYF. Full variable domain (missing parts from reference TRBV19 and TRBJ2-3): DGGITQSPKYLFRKEGQNVTLSCEQNLNHDAMYWYRQDPGQGLRLIYYSQIVNDFQKGDIAEGYSVSREKKESFPLTVTSAQKNPTAFYLCASSIGTSGRDTQYFGPGTRLTVL.

This clone was seen only a few times. The chain recombines TRBV3-1 (or the pseudogene TRBV3-2) with TRBJ2-2; 8 positions agree with TRBD1. This CDR3 region has 15 residues. The germline gives CDR1 LGHDT, CDR2 YNNKEL (reference sequence). V lost 5 bases, J lost 0 bases, and 2 bases stayed unmatched. CDR3 sequence: CASSGDRPNTGELFF. The CDR3 bases are TGTGCCAGCAGCGGGGACAGGCCGAACACCGGGGAGCTGTTTTTT.

This clone was recorded once. The rearrangement links TRBV2 to TRBJ2-3; 11 nucleotides match TRBD2. The CDR3 is 15 amino acids. CDR1 and CDR2 from the germline V gene are SNHLY and FYNNEI. V trimming: 6 bases; J trimming: 6 bases; junction bases outside the gene matches: 8. CDR3 residues: CASRELAGGFDTQYF. The CDR3, as DNA: TGTGCCAGCAGGGAGCTAGCGGGGGGATTTGATACGCAGTATTTT.

The chain combines TRBV7-6 with TRBJ1-4, with 11 bases identical to TRBD1. V lost 5 bases, J lost 2 bases, and 7 bases stayed unmatched. The CDR3 spans 17 residues. Germline CDR1 SGHVS, CDR2 FNYEAQ. This chain's CDR3 is CASSPRTGGPTNEKLFF. CDR3 bases: TGTGCCAGCAGCCCCAGGACAGGGGGCCCGACTAATGAAAAACTGTTTTTT.